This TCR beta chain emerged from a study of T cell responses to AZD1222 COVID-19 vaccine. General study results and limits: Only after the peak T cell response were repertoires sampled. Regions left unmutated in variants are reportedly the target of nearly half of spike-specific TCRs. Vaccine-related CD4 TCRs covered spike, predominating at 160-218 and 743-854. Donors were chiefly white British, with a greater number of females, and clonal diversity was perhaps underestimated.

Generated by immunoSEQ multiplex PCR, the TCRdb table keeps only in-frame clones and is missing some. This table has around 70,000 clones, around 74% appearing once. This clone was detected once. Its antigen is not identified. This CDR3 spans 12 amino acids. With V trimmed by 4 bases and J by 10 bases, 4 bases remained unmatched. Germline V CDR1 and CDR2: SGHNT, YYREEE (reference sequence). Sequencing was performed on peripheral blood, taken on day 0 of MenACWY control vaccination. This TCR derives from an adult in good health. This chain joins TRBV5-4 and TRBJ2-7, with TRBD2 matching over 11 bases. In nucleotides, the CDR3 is TGTGCCAGCAGCCTAGCGGGAGGCACCCAGTACTTC. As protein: CASSLAGGTQYF.